This T cell receptor beta chain was observed in a study of shared clonotypes between healthy human individuals. Germline values: CDR1 SEHNR, CDR2 FQNEAQ (reference sequence). With 4 bases removed from V and 5 bases from J, the gap between germline ends came to 9 bases. This CDR3 contains 12 residues. Assay execution took place at the deep level. This table comes from immunoSEQ multiplex PCR, and its TCRdb copy is limited to in-frame clones, with some not included. The table shows a few hundred thousand clones, with around 86% occurring only once. This sequence was found in a man in his late teens or twenties in good health. V and J are TRBV7-9 and TRBJ2-7; unclear D gene. Specimen: memory CD8+ T cells sorted from blood. The sample's subset: CD45RO+ cells pooled with CCR7-negative TemRA cells. CDR3: CASSSEIHEQYF. Written as DNA, the CDR3 is TGTGCCAGCAGCTCGGAGATCCACGAGCAGTACTTC. Variable domain in full (rest from reference TRBV7-9 and TRBJ2-7): DTGVSQNPRHKITKRGQNVTFRCDPISEHNRLYWYRQTLGQGPEFLTYFQNEAQLEKSRLLSDRFSAERPKGSFSTLEIQRTEQGDSAMYLCASSSEIHEQYFGPGTRLTVT.